This TCR beta chain was identified in a study of shared clonotypes between healthy human individuals. Per the authors' pipeline: Filtering differed, since immunoSEQ gave only junction sequences and no quality scores. TCRdb's table, derived via immunoSEQ multiplex PCR, lists solely in-frame clones and lacks some. The D gene and trimming were derived from the DNA, and the V and J assignments and clone size from that table. This sample has 630,000 or so clones, with roughly 98% found just once. Concerning this clone itself: No antigen is known for it.

Overall study results and limits: When compared with the clonotypes that were shared by all four sorted-subset donors, the non-shared clonotypes turned out to have lower generation probabilities.

The CDR3 sequence is 13 residues long. Germline CDR1 and CDR2: MNHEY and SMNVEV (reference sequence). Losses at the gene ends were 6 bases for V and 5 bases for J; bases not matched to a gene: 6. Naive CD8 cells were CD45RO-negative, positively selected for CCR7, excluding terminally differentiated effector memory CD45RA+ cells. Source material: naive CD8+ T cells sorted from blood. The receptor's source is a young man in good health. This chain connects TRBV27 to TRBJ2-7; 8 bases are shared with TRBD1. CDR3 loop: CASRLTGGNEQYF. The DNA of the CDR3 is TGTGCCAGCAGACTCACAGGGGGTAACGAGCAGTACTTC.